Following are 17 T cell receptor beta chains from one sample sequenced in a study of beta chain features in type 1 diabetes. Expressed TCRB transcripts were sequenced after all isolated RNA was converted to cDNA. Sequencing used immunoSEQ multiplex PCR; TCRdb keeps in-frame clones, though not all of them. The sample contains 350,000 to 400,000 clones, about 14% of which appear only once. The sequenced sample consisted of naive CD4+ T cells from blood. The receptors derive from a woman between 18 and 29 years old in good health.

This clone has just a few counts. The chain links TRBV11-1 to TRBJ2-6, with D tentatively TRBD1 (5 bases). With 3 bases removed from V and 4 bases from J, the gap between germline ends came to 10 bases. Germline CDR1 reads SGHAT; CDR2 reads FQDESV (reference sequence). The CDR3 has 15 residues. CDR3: CASSFPGNGANVLTF. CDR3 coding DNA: TGTGCCAGCAGCTTTCCAGGGAACGGGGCCAACGTCCTGACTTTC. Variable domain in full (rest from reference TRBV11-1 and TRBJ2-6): EAEVAQSPRYKITEKSQAVAFWCDPISGHATLYWYRQILGQGPELLVQFQDESVVDDSQLPKDRFSAERLKGVDSTLKIQPAELGDSAMYLCASSFPGNGANVLTFGAGSRLTVL.

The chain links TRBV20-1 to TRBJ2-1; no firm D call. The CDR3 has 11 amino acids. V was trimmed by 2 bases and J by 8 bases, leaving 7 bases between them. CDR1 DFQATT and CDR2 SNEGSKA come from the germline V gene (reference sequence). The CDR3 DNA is TGCAGTGCTAGACTAGTAGATGAGCAGTTCTTC. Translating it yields CSARLVDEQFF.

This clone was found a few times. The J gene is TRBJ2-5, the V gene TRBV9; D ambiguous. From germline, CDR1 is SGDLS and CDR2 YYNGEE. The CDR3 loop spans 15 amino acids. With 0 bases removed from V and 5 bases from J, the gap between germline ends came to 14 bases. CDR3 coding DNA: TGTGCCAGCAGCGTAGGAAGCTCTCTGAGGGAGACCCAGTACTTC. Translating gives CASSVGSSLRETQYF.

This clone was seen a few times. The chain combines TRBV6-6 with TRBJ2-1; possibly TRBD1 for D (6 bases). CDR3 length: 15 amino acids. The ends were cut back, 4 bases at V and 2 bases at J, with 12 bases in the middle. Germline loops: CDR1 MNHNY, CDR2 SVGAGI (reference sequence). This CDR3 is CASSSRGQAYNEQFF. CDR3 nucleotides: TGTGCCAGCAGTTCCAGGGGTCAGGCCTACAATGAGCAGTTCTTC.

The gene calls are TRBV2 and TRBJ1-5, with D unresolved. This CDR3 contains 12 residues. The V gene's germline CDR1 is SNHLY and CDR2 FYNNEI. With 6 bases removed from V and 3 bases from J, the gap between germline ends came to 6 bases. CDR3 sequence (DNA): TGTGCCAGCAGCTCGTACAATCAGCCCCAGCATTTT. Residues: CASSSYNQPQHF. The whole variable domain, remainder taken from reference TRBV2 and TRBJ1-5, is EPEVTQTPSHQVTQMGQEVILRCVPISNHLYFYWYRQILGQKVEFLVSFYNNEISEKSEIFDDQFSVERPDGSNFTLKIRSTKLEDSAMYFCASSSYNQPQHFGDGTRLSIL.

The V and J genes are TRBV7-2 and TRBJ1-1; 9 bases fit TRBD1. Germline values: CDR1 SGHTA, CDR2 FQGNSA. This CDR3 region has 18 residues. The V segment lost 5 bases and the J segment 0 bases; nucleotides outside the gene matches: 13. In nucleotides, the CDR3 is TGTGCCAGCAGCCGAGGGATGGGACAGGGACCGATGAACACTGAAGCTTTCTTT. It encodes CASSRGMGQGPMNTEAFF.

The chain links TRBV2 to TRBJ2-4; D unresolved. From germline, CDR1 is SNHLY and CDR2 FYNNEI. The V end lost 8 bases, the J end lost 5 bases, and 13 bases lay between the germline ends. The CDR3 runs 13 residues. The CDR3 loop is CASAPPSENIQYF. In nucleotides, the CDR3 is TGTGCCAGCGCCCCCCCCAGCGAAAACATTCAGTACTTC.

As DNA, the CDR3 is TGTGCCAGTAGTCGTGGGGACAGGGATACCGGGGAGCTGTTTTTT. It encodes CASSRGDRDTGELFF. The J gene is TRBJ2-2, the V gene TRBV19; 9 bases fit TRBD1. Per the germline V gene, CDR1 is LNHDA and CDR2 is SQIVND (reference sequence). This CDR3 spans 15 amino acids. V shed 5 bases, J shed 5 bases, and the junction held 6 bases outside the gene matches.

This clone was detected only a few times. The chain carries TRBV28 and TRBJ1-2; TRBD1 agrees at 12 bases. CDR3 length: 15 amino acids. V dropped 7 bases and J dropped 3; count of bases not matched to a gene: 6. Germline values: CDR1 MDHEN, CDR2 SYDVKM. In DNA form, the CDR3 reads TGTGCCAGCAACGCCGGGACAGGGGGCTACTATGGCTACACCTTC. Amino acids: CASNAGTGGYYGYTF.

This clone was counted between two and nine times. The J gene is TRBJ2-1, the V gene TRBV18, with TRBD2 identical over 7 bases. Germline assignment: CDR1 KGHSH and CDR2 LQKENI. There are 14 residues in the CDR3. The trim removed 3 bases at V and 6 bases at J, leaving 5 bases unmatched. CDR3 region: CASSPGTTVNEQFF. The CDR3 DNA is TGTGCCAGCTCACCGGGGACTACCGTCAATGAGCAGTTCTTC.

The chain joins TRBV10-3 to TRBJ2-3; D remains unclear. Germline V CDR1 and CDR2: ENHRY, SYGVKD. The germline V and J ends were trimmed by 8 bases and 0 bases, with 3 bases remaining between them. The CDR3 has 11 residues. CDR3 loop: CAILSTDTQYF. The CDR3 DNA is TGTGCCATCCTTAGCACAGATACGCAGTATTTT.

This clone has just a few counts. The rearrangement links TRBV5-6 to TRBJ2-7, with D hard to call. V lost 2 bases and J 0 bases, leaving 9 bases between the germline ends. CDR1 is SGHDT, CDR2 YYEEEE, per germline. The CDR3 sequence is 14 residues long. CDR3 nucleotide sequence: TGTGCCAGCAGCTTTCTTGTGAGCTCCTACGAGCAGTACTTC. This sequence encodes CASSFLVSSYEQYF.

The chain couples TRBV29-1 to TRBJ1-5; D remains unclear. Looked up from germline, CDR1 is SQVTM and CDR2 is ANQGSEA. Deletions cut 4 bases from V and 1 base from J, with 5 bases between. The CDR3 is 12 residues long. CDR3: CSVGQSNQPQHF. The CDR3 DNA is TGCAGCGTTGGTCAGAGCAATCAGCCCCAGCATTTT.

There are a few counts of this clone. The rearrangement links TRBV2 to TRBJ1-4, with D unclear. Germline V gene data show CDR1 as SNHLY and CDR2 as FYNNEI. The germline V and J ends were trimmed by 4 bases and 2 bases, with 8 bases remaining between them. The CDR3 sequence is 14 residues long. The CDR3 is CASSGGGTNEKLFF. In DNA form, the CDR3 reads TGTGCCAGCAGTGGGGGAGGGACTAATGAAAAACTGTTTTTT.

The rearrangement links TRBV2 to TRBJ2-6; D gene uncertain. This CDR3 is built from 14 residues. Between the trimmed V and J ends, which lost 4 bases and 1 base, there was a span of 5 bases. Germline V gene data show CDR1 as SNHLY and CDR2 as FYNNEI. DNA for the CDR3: TGTGCCAGCAGTGGGCAGTCTGGGGCCAACGTCCTGACTTTC. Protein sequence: CASSGQSGANVLTF.

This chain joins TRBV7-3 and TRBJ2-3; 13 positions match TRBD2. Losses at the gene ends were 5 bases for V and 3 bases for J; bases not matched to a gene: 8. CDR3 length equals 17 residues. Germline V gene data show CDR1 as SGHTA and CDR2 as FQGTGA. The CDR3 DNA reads TGTGCCAGCAGCCCCCGGACTAGCGGGAGAACGACAGATACGCAGTATTTT. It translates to CASSPRTSGRTTDTQYF.

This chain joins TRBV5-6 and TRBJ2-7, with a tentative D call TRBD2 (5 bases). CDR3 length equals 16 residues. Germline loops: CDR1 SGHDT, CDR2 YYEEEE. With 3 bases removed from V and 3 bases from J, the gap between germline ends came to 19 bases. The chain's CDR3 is CASSYWMSGFVYEQYF. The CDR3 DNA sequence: TGTGCCAGCAGCTATTGGATGTCGGGGTTCGTCTACGAGCAGTACTTC.